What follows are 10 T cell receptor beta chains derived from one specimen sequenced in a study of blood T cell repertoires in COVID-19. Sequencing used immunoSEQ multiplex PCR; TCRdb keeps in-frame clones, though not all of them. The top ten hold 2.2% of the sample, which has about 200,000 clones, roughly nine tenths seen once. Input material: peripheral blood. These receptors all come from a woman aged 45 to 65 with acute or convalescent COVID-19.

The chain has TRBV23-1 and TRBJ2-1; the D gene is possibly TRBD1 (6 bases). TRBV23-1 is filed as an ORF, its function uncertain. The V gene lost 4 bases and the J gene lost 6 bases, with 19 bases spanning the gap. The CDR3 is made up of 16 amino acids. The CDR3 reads CASSPLDRLGGNEQFF. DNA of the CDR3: TGCGCCAGCAGTCCACTAGACAGGCTAGGAGGCAATGAGCAGTTCTTC.

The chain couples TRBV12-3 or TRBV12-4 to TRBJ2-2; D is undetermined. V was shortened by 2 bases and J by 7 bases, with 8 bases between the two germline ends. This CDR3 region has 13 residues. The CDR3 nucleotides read TGTGCCAGCAGTTTAAACTCCGGCGGGGAGCTGTTTTTT. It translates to CASSLNSGGELFF.

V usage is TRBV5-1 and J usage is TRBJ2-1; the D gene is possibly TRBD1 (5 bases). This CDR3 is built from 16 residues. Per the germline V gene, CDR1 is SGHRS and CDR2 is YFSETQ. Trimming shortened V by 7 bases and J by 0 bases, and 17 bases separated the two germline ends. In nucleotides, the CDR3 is TGCGCCAGCTCACCGTTGACAGCGAGCTCCTACAATGAGCAGTTCTTC. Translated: CASSPLTASSYNEQFF.

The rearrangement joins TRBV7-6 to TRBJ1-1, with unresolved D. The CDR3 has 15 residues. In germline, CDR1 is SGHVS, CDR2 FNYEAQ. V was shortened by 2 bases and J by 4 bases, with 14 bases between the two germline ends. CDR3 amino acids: CASSLTGGGGTEAFF. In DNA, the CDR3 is TGTGCCAGCAGCTTAACGGGCGGAGGAGGCACTGAAGCTTTCTTT. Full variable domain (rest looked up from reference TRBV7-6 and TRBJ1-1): GAGVSQSPRYKVTKRGQDVALRCDPISGHVSLYWYRQALGQGPEFLTYFNYEAQQDKSGLPNDRFSAERPEGSISTLTIQRTEQRDSAMYRCASSLTGGGGTEAFFGQGTRLTVV.

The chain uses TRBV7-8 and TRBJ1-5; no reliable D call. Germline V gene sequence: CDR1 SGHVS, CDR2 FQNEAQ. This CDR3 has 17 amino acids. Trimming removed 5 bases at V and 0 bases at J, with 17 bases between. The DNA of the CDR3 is TGTGCCAGCAGCCCTAAAGGGTCGGGGTATAGCAATCAGCCCCAGCATTTT. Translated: CASSPKGSGYSNQPQHF.

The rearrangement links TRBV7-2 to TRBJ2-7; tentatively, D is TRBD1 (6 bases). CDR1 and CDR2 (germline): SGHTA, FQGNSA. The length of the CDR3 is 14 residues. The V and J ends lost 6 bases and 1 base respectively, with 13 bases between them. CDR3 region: CASRSWQGSYEQYF. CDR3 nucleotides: TGTGCCAGCAGAAGCTGGCAGGGGTCCTACGAGCAGTACTTC.

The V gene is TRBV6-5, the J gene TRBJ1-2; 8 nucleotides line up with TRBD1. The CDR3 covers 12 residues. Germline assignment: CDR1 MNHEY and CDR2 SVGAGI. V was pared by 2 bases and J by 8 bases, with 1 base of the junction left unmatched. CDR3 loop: CASSYGDRGYTF. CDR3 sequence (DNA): TGTGCCAGCAGTTACGGGGACAGGGGCTACACCTTC.

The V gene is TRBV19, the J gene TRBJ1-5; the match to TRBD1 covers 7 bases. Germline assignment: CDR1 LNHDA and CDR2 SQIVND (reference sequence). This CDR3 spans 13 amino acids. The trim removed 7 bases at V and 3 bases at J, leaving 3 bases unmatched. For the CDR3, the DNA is TGTGCCAGTATTGGACAGGTCAATCAGCCCCAGCATTTT. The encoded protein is CASIGQVNQPQHF.

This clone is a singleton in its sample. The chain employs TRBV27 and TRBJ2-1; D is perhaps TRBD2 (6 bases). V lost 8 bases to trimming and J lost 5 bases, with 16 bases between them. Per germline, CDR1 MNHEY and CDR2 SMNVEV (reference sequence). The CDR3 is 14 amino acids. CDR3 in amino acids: CASDGGPNNNEQFF. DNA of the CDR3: TGTGCCAGCGACGGGGGACCGAACAACAATGAGCAGTTCTTC.

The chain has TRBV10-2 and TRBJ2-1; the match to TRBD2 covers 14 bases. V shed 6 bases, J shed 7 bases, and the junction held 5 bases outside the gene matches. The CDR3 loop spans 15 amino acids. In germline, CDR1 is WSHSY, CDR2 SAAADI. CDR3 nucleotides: TGCGCCAGCAGAACCGGGACTAGCGGGAGAAATGAGCAGTTCTTC. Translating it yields CASRTGTSGRNEQFF.